This T cell receptor beta chain was found in a study of shared clonotypes between healthy human individuals. Study summary: The study enrolled two women and three men aged 18 to 49. Study observations and caveats: Rarefaction showed that sequencing of sorted subsets was incomplete (despite large depth).

DNA at around 210 ng, tens of thousands of T cell genomes, went into sorted-subset replicate PCRs. Sequencing used immunoSEQ multiplex PCR; TCRdb keeps in-frame clones, though not all of them. The table records approximately 1.5 million clones, nearly 99% of them present only once. The CDR3 covers 13 residues. Germline CDR1 MDHEN, CDR2 SYDVKM. Trimming removed 8 bases at V and 2 bases at J, with 13 bases between. As concerns this clone: Its antigen is not known.

The sample was naive CD4+ T cells sorted from blood. The subset was: CD45RA+ positively selected. The TCR comes from a man aged 25 to 40 in good health. J is TRBJ2-7 and V is TRBV28; no clear D. The CDR3 protein is CASENDRTYEQYF. The DNA of the CDR3 is TGTGCCAGCGAAAACGACCGTACCTACGAGCAGTACTTC.